The 2 T cell receptor beta chains reported below all come from one sample, sequenced in a study of blood T cell repertoires in COVID-19. The method was immunoSEQ multiplex PCR; TCRdb's version includes in-frame clones alone and lacks a portion of them. The table lists tens of thousands of clones, approximately 90% of them singletons. Specimen: peripheral blood. The receptors come from a woman older than 75 with active COVID-19.

V is TRBV28 and J is TRBJ2-7; D gene ambiguous. Trimming removed 5 bases at V and 3 bases at J, with 11 bases between. This CDR3 is built from 13 residues. Germline CDR1 MDHEN, CDR2 SYDVKM. In DNA form, the CDR3 reads TGTGCCAGCAGTCCCCCACCCTACTACGAGCAGTACTTC. Its protein is CASSPPPYYEQYF.

The J gene is TRBJ2-3, the V gene TRBV7-9; 8 bases are shared with TRBD2. This CDR3 has 15 amino acids. Trimming removed 6 bases from V and 2 bases from J; junction bases left unmatched: 7. Germline CDR1 SEHNR, CDR2 FQNEAQ (reference sequence). CDR3 sequence: CASSDPGGATDTQYF. The CDR3 nucleotides read TGTGCCAGCAGTGACCCCGGGGGGGCCACAGATACGCAGTATTTT.